The 3 T cell receptor beta chains below come from one sample, sequenced in a study of shared clonotypes between healthy human individuals. Using immunoSEQ multiplex PCR, the repertoire was profiled, and TCRdb retains in-frame clones only, with some absent. This sample yields some 95,000 clones, of which under 70% are seen a single time; roughly 43% belongs to the top ten. Sequencing used memory CD8+ T cells sorted from blood. Regarding subset: CD45RO+ cells pooled with CCR7-negative TemRA cells. These receptors all come from a man between 25 and 39 years old in good health.

The chain joins TRBV27 to TRBJ2-7; 13 nucleotides align to TRBD2. Trimming at V came to 5 bases and at J to 2 bases, leaving 3 bases not matched to a gene. The CDR3 contains 15 residues. CDR1 is MNHEY, CDR2 SMNVEV, per germline (reference sequence). The CDR3 DNA reads TGTGCCAGCAGTACCGGGACTAGCGGGGCCTACGAGCAGTACTTC. It translates to CASSTGTSGAYEQYF.

This clone is medium-sized by share. The chain employs TRBV5-6 and TRBJ2-1; TRBD2 is a possible D gene (5 bases). The V end was cut by 4 bases, the J end by 6 bases, with 11 bases between. This CDR3 comprises 13 residues. The germline gives CDR1 SGHDT, CDR2 YYEEEE. The CDR3 is CASSLLAFNEQFF. CDR3 nucleotide sequence: TGTGCCAGCAGCCTTCTAGCCTTCAATGAGCAGTTCTTC. The full variable domain, its missing parts supplied by reference TRBV5-6 and TRBJ2-1, is DAGVTQSPTHLIKTRGQQVTLRCSPKSGHDTVSWYQQALGQGPQFIFQYYEEEERQRGNFPDRFSGHQFPNYSSELNVNALLLGDSALYLCASSLLAFNEQFFGPGTRLTVL.

Turning to this clone: An end of the junction does not agree with germline; a read error may underlie this. At the DNA level, this CDR3 is encoded by other sequences in the same sample as well. The chain couples TRBV7-9 to TRBJ2-1; 10 positions match TRBD2. CDR3 size: 16 residues. The V gene's germline CDR1 is SEHNR and CDR2 FQNEAQ (reference sequence). The CDR3 here is CASSLALAGAYNEQFF. CDR3 sequence (DNA): TGTGCCAGCAGCCTAGCTCTAGCGGGAGCCTACAATGAGCAGTTCTTC. The entire variable domain, with the rest obtained from reference TRBV7-9 and TRBJ2-1, is as follows: DTGVSQNPRHKITKRGQNVTFRCDPISEHNRLYWYRQTLGQGPEFLTYFQNEAQLEKSRLLSDRFSAERPKGSFSTLEIQRTEQGDSAMYLCASSLALAGAYNEQFFGPGTRLTVL.